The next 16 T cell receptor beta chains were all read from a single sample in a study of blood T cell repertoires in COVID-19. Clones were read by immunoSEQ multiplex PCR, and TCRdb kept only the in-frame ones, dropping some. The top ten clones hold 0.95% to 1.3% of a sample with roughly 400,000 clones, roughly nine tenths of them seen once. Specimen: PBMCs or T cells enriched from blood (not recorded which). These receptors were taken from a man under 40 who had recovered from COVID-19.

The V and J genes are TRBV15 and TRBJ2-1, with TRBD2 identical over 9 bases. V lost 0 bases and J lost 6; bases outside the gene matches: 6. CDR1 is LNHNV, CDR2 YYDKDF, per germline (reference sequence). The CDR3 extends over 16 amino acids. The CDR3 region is CATSRDGGRALNEQFF. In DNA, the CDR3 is TGTGCCACCAGCAGAGACGGCGGGAGGGCCCTCAATGAGCAGTTCTTC. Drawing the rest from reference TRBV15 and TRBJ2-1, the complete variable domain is DAMVIQNPRYQVTQFGKPVTLSCSQTLNHNVMYWYQQKSSQAPKLLFHYYDKDFNNEADTPDNFQSRRPNTSFCFLDIRSPGLGDTAMYLCATSRDGGRALNEQFFGPGTRLTVL.

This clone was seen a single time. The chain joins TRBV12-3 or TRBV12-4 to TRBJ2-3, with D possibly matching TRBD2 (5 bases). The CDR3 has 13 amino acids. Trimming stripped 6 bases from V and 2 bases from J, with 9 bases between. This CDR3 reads CASSSGLTDTQYF. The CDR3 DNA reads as TGTGCCAGCAGCTCAGGACTCACAGATACGCAGTATTTT.

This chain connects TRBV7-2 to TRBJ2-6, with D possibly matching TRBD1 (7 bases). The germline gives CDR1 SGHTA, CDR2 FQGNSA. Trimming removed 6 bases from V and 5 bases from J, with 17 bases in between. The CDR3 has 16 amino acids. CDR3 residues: CASSVTGDSWANVLTF. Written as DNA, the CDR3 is TGTGCCAGCAGTGTTACAGGGGACTCGTGGGCCAACGTCCTGACTTTC.

The CDR3 DNA is TGTGCCAGCAGCTTCCGACTAGCGGGACCCACAGATACGCAGTATTTT. Translating gives CASSFRLAGPTDTQYF. The chain recombines TRBV5-4 with TRBJ2-3, with 11 bases lining up with TRBD2. Germline V gene data show CDR1 as SGHNT and CDR2 as YYREEE (reference sequence). This CDR3 is built from 16 residues. V was pared by 2 bases and J by 2 bases, with 4 bases of the junction left unmatched.

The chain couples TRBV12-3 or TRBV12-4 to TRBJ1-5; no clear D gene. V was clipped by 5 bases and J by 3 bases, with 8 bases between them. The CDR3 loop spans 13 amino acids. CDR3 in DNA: TGTGCCAGCAGTCAGCGGTTCAATCAGCCCCAGCATTTT. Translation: CASSQRFNQPQHF.

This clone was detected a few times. CDR3 in amino acids: CASSLIGEGQPQHF. The CDR3 DNA follows: TGCGCCAGCAGCTTGATAGGGGAGGGTCAGCCCCAGCATTTT. The chain joins TRBV5-1 to TRBJ1-5, with D possibly TRBD1 on 5 matching bases. CDR1 SGHRS and CDR2 YFSETQ come from the germline V gene. The CDR3 loop spans 14 amino acids. With 1 base removed from V and 6 bases from J, the gap between germline ends came to 11 bases.

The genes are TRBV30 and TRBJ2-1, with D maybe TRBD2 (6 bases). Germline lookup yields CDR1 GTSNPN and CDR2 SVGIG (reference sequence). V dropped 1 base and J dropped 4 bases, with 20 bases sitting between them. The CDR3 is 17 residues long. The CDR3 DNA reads TGTGCCTGGAGTGGAAGAGTGTCCGTCGGGGGTTACAATGAGCAGTTCTTC. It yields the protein CAWSGRVSVGGYNEQFF.

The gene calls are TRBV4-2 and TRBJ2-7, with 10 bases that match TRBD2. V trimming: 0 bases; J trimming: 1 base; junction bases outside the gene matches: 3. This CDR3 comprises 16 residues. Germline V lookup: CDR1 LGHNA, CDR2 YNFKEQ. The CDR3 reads CASSQEATSGSYEQYF. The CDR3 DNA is TGTGCCAGCAGCCAAGAGGCGACTAGCGGGTCCTACGAGCAGTACTTC.

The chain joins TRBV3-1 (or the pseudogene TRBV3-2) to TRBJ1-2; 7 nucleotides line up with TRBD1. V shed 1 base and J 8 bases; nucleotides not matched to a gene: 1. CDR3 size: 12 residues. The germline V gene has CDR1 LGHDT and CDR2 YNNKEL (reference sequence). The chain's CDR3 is CASSQGTGGYTF. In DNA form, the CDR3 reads TGTGCCAGCAGCCAAGGGACAGGCGGCTACACCTTC.

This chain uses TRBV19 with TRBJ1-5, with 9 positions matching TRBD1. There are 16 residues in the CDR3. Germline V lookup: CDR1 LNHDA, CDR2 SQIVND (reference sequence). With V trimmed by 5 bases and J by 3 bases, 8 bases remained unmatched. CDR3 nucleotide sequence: TGTGCCAGTAGTGTCGCCGGGACAGGGAACAATCAGCCCCAGCATTTT. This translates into CASSVAGTGNNQPQHF.

The CDR3 DNA reads as TGCAGTGCTAGTAGGGGTAATAGCAATCAGCCCCAGCATTTT. Protein: CSASRGNSNQPQHF. The chain carries TRBV20-1 and TRBJ1-5, with D perhaps TRBD1 (5 bases). Germline V CDR1 and CDR2: DFQATT, SNEGSKA (reference sequence). Trimming stripped 3 bases from V and 0 bases from J, with 9 bases between. CDR3 size: 14 residues.

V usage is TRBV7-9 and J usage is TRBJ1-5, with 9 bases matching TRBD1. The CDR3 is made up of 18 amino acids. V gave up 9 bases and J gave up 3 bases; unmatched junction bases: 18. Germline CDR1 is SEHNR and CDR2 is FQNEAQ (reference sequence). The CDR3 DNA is TGTGCCAGTGCATTATGGACAGGGGAGGGTAGGGACAATCAGCCCCAGCATTTT. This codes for CASALWTGEGRDNQPQHF.

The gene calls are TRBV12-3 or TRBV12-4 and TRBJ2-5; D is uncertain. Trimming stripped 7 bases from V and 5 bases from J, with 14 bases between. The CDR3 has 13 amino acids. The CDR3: CASTLRRMETQYF. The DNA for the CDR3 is TGTGCCAGCACCCTAAGGCGGATGGAGACCCAGTACTTC.

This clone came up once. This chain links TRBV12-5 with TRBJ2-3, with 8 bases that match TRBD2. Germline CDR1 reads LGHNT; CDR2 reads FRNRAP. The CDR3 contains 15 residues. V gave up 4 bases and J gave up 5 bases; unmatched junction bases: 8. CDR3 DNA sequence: TGTGCTAGTGGTTCGGGAGGGCCAGCGGGAGATACGCAGTATTTT. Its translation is CASGSGGPAGDTQYF.

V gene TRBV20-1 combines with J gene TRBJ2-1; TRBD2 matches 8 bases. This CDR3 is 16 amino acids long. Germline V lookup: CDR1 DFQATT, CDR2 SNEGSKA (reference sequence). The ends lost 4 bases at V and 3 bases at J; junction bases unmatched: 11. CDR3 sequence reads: CSATDNLAGHYNEQFF. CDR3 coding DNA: TGCAGTGCTACTGACAACCTAGCGGGCCACTACAATGAGCAGTTCTTC.

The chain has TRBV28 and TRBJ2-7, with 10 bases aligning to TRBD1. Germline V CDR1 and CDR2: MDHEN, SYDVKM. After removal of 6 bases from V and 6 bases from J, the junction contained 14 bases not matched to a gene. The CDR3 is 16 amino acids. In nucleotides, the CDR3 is TGTGCCAGCAGGCTACCCGGACAGGGGGTGGTTGGCGAGCAGTACTTC. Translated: CASRLPGQGVVGEQYF.